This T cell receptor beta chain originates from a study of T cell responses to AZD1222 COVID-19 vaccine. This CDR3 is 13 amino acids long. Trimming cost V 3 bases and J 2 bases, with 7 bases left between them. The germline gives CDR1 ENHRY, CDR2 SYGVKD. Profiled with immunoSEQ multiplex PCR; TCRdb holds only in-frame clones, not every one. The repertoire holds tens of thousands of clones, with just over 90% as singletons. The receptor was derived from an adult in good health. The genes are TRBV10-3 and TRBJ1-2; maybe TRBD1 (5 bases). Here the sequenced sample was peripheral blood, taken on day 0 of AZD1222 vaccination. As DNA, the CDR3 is TGTGCCATCAGTGAACAGGAGAACTATGGCTACACCTTC. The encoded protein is CAISEQENYGYTF.